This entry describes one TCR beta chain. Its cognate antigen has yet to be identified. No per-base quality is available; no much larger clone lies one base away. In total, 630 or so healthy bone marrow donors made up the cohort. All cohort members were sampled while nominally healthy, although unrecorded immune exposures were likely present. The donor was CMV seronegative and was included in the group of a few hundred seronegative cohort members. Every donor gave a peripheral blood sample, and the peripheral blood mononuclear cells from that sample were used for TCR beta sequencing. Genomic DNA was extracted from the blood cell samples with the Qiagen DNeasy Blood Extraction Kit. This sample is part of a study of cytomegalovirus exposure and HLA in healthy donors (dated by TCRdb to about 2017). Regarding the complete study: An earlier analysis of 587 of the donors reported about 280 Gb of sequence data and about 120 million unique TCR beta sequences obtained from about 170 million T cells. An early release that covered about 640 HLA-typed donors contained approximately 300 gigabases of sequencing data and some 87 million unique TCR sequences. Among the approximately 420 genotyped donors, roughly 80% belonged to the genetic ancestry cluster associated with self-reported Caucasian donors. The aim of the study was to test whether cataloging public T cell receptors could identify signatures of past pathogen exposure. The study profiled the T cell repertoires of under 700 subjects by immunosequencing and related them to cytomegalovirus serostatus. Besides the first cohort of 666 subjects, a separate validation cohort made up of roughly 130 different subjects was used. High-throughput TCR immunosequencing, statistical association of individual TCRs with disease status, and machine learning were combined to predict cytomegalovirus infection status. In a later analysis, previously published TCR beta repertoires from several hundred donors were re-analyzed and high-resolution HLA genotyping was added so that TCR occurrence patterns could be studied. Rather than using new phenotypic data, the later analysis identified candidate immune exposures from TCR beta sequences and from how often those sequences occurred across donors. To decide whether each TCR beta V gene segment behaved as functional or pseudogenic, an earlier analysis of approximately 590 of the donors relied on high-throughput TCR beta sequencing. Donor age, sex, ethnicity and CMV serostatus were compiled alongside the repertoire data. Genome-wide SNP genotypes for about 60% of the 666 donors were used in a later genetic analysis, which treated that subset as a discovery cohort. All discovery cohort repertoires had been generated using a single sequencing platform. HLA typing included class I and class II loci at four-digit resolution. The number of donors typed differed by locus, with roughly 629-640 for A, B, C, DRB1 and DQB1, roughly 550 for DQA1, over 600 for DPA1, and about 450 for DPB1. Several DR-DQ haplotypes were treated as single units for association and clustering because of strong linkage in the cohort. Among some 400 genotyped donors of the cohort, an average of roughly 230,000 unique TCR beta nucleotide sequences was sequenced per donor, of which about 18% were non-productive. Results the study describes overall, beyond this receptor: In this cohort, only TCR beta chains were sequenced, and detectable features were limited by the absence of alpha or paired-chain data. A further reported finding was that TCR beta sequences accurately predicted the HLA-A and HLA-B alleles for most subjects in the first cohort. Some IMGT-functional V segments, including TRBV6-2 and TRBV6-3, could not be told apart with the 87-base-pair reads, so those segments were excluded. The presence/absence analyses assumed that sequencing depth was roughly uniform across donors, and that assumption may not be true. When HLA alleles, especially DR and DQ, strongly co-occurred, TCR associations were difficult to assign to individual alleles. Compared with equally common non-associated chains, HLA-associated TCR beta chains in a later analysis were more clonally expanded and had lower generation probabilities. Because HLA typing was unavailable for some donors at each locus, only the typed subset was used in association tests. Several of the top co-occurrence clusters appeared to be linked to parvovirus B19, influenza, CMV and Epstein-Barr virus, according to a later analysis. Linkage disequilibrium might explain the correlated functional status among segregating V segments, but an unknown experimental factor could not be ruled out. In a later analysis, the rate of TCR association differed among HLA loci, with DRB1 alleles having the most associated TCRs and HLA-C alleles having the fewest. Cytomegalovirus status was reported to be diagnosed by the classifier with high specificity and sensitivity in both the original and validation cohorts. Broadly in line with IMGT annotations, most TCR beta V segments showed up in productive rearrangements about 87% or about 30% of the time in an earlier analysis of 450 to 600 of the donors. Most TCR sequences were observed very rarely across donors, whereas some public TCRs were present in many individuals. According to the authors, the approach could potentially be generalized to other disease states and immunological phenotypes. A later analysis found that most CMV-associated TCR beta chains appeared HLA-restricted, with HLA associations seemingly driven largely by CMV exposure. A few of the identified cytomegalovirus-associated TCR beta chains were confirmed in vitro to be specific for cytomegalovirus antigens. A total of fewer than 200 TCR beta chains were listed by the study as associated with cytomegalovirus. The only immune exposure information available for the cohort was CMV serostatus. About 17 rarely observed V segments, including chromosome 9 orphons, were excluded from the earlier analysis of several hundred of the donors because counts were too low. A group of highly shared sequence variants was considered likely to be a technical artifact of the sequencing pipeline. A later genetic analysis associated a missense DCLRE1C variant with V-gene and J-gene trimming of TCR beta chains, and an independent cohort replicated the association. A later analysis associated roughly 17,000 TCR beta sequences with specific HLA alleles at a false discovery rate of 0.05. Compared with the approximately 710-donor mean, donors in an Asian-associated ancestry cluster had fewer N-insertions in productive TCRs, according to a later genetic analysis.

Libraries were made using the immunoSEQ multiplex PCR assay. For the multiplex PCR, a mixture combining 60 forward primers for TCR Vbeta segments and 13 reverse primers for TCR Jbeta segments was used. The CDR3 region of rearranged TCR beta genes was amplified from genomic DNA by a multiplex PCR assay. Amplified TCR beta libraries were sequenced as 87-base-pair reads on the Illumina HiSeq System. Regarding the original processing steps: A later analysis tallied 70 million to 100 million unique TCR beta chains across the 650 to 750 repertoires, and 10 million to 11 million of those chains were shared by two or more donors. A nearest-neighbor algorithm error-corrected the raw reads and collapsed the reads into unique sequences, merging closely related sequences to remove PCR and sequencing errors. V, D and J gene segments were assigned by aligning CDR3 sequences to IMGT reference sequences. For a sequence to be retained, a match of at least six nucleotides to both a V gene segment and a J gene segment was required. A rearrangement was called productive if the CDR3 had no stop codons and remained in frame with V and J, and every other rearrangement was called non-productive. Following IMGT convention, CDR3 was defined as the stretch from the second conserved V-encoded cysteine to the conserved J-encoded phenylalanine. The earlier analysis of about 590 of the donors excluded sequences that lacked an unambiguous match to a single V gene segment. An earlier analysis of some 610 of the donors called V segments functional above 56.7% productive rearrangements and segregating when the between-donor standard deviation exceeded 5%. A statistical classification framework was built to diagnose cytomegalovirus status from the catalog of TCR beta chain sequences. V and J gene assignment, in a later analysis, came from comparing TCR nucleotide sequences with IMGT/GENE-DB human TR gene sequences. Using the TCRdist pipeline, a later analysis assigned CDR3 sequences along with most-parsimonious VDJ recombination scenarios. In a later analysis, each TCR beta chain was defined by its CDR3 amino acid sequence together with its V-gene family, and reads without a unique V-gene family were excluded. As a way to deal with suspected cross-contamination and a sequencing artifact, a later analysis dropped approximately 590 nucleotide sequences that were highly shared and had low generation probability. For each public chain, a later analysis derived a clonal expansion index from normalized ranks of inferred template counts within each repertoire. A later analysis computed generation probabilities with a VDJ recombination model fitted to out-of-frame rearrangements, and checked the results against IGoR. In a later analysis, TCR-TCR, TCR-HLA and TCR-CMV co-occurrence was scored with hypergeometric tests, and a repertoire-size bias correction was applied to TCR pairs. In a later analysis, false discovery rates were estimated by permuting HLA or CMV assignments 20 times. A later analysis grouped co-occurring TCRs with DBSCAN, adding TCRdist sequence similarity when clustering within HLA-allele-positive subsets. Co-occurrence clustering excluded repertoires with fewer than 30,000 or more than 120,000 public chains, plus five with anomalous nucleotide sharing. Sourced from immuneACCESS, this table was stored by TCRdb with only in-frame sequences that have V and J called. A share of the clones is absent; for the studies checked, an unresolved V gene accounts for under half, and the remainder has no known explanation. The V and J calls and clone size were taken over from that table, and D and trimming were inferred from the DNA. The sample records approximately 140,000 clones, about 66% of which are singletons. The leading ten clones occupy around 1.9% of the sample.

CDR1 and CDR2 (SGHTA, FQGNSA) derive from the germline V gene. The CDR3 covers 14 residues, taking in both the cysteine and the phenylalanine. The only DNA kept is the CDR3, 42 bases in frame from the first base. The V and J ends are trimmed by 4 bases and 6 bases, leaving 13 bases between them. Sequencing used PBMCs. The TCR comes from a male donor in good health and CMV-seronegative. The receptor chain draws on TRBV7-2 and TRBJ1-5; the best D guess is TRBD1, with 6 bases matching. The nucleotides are TGTGCCAGCAGCTACAGGGTTCACACTCAGCCCCAGCATTTT. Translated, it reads CASSYRVHTQPQHF.